This T cell receptor beta chain appears in the sequencing data of a study of T-cell memory formation after mild COVID-19. Study summary: Most TCR clusters belonged to a single donor.

Comment on this clonotype: Antigen unknown.

UMIs and sample barcodes were carried by the TCR alpha and TCR beta cDNA libraries that 5'RACE produced using constant-segment primers. Via MiXCR, TCRdb re-called the 5' RACE reads, giving one row per CDR3 protein. The sample consists of over 300,000 distinct CDR3 sequences, approximately 22% of them appearing once. Study conclusions and caveats: Clones which contracted sat mainly in CM and EM if CD4+, and in EMRA if CD8+.

CDR1 is SEHNR and CDR2 is FQNEAQ in the germline V gene (reference sequence). This CDR3 has 12 amino acids. The V gene lost 6 bases and the J gene lost 4 bases, with 8 bases spanning the gap. This TCR derives from a man in his late teens or twenties who had mild COVID-19 (a few samples of this study predate the infection). Cell type and time point are not known. The V gene is TRBV7-9, the J gene TRBJ2-3; D tentatively reads TRBD1 or TRBD2 (5 bases each). Sequenced material: PBMCs or a T cell subset sorted from them (not recorded which). CDR3 region: CASSWDPDTQYF. The CDR3, as DNA: TGTGCCAGCAGTTGGGACCCAGATACGCAGTATTTT. The whole variable domain, filled in from reference TRBV7-9 and TRBJ2-3, reads DTGVSQNPRHKITKRGQNVTFRCDPISEHNRLYWYRQTLGQGPEFLTYFQNEAQLEKSRLLSDRFSAERPKGSFSTLEIQRTEQGDSAMYLCASSWDPDTQYFGPGTRLTVL.